These 14 T cell receptor beta chains originate from one sample sequenced in a study of a mutant IDH1 vaccine in newly diagnosed glioma. Their cognate antigens are unknown. Some clones are missing from TCRdb's copy, which holds only in-frame ones; the method was immunoSEQ multiplex PCR. Of 75,000 to 80,000 clones in the sample, around 85% were seen once. The sample's time point: week 23, last vaccination. In the vaccine, a single dose held 300 ug of the mutant IDH1 20-mer peptide, along with topical imiquimod. The material sequenced was PBMCs, taken from a glioma patient whose treatment included an IDH1 peptide vaccine. The receptors were sampled from a woman aged 50 to 60 with glioma.

V gene TRBV7-9 combines with J gene TRBJ1-3, with TRBD1 matching over 7 bases. With 5 bases clipped from V and 2 bases from J, the junction kept 6 bases outside the gene matches. Germline-derived CDR1 and CDR2 are SEHNR and FQNEAQ (reference sequence). The CDR3 has 15 residues. In DNA, the CDR3 is TGTGCCAGCAGCCAGGCAGGGGGGGCTGGAAACACCATATATTTT. Residues: CASSQAGGAGNTIYF. Drawing the rest from reference TRBV7-9 and TRBJ1-3, the complete variable domain is DTGVSQNPRHKITKRGQNVTFRCDPISEHNRLYWYRQTLGQGPEFLTYFQNEAQLEKSRLLSDRFSAERPKGSFSTLEIQRTEQGDSAMYLCASSQAGGAGNTIYFGEGSWLTVV.

This clone was observed a few times. The rearrangement links TRBV6-1 to TRBJ1-4; no clear D. Germline loops: CDR1 MNHNS, CDR2 SASEGT. The CDR3 totals 13 residues. V lost 2 bases and J 14 bases, leaving 15 bases between the germline ends. The CDR3 loop reads CASSELVAGKLFF. The CDR3 DNA sequence: TGTGCCAGCAGTGAACTTGTAGCGGGGAAGCTGTTTTTT.

This clone was found once. The chain employs TRBV29-1 and TRBJ1-2, with 8 bases aligning to TRBD1. The J segment lost 2 bases and the V segment lost 5 bases, leaving 4 bases of the junction unmatched. CDR3 length equals 13 residues. Germline V CDR1 and CDR2: SQVTM, ANQGSEA. The CDR3 nucleotides are TGCAGCGTTACCGGACAGGGAAACTATGGCTACACCTTC. Protein: CSVTGQGNYGYTF.

The V gene is TRBV4-1, the J gene TRBJ2-7; D is ambiguous. The CDR3 loop spans 13 amino acids. V shed 2 bases and J shed 2 bases, with 7 bases lying between them. The germline V gene encodes CDR1 MGHRA and CDR2 YSYEKL. The CDR3 DNA follows: TGCGCCAGCAGCCAACGTTCAGCCTACGAGCAGTACTTC. Translating gives CASSQRSAYEQYF.

J is TRBJ2-7 and V is TRBV6-5; no definite D call. Germline-derived CDR1 and CDR2 are MNHEY and SVGAGI. V shed 11 bases and J shed 2 bases, with 10 bases lying between them. The CDR3 extends over 11 amino acids. Written as DNA, the CDR3 is TGTGCCGTCGGCGGCACCTACGAGCAGTACTTC. This gives the protein CAVGGTYEQYF.

This clone came up once. The rearrangement uses TRBV27 and TRBJ2-1, with TRBD1 identical over 9 bases. The CDR3 contains 15 residues. J was trimmed by 2 bases and V by 7 bases; bases with no gene match: 6. Looked up from germline, CDR1 is MNHEY and CDR2 is SMNVEV (reference sequence). The DNA of the CDR3 is TGTGCCAGCACCTGGGGGACAGGGCCCTACAATGAGCAGTTCTTC. It specifies CASTWGTGPYNEQFF.

The chain couples TRBV28 to TRBJ1-5, with TRBD1 identical over 12 bases. Germline CDR1 is MDHEN and CDR2 is SYDVKM. The CDR3 is made up of 17 amino acids. With 5 bases clipped from V and 4 bases from J, the junction kept 9 bases outside the gene matches. The DNA for the CDR3 is TGTGCCAGCAGTCCCGGGACAGGGGGCTACATTAATCAGCCCCAGCATTTT. Its translation is CASSPGTGGYINQPQHF.

The genes are TRBV5-4 and TRBJ2-7, with 12 positions matching TRBD1. J lost 3 bases, V lost 4 bases, and 5 bases had no gene match. Germline V gene data show CDR1 as SGHNT and CDR2 as YYREEE (reference sequence). This CDR3 is 15 amino acids long. The CDR3 reads CASSPGTGGFYEQYF. In DNA, the CDR3 is TGTGCCAGCAGCCCTGGGACAGGGGGCTTCTACGAGCAGTACTTC.

V usage is TRBV7-2 and J usage is TRBJ1-5; D is possibly TRBD1 (6 bases). The CDR3 has 14 amino acids. CDR1 is SGHTA and CDR2 is FQGNSA in the germline V gene. The V end was cut by 5 bases, the J end by 6 bases, with 14 bases between. CDR3 bases: TGTGCCAGCAGCGCCAACAGGGCAGCTCAGCCCCAGCATTTT. As protein: CASSANRAAQPQHF.

The gene calls are TRBV4-1 and TRBJ2-7; 9 bases agree with TRBD1. In germline, CDR1 is MGHRA, CDR2 YSYEKL. The junction had 6 bases not matched to a gene; V was cut back by 4 bases and J by 5 bases. This CDR3 contains 14 residues. The CDR3 sequence: CASSRGQGQDEQYF. The CDR3 DNA follows: TGCGCCAGCAGCCGAGGACAGGGGCAGGACGAGCAGTACTTC.

The CDR3 reads CASSVPTGRNEQFF. CDR3 in DNA: TGTGCCAGCAGCGTTCCGACAGGGAGGAATGAGCAGTTCTTC. This chain uses TRBV9 with TRBJ2-1; D perhaps matches TRBD1 (7 bases). From germline, CDR1 is SGDLS and CDR2 YYNGEE. The CDR3 sequence is 14 residues long. Trimming removed 2 bases from V and 7 bases from J, with 13 bases in between.

The chain has TRBV11-2 and TRBJ2-7, with TRBD2 matching over 13 bases. Germline V gene sequence: CDR1 SGHAT, CDR2 FQNNGV. The CDR3 runs to 17 residues. The J segment lost 2 bases and the V segment lost 1 base, leaving 5 bases of the junction unmatched. CDR3 nucleotide sequence: TGTGCCAGCAGCTTAGGACTACTAGCGGGAGGGCCCTACGAGCAGTACTTC. Amino acid sequence: CASSLGLLAGGPYEQYF.

The chain has TRBV5-1 and TRBJ2-4; no definite D call. In germline, CDR1 is SGHRS, CDR2 YFSETQ. There are 16 residues in the CDR3. V shed 4 bases and J shed 0 bases, with 14 bases lying between them. Here the CDR3 DNA reads TGCGCCAGCAGCCCATTGGGGTCTCTAGCCAAAAACATTCAGTACTTC. Protein product: CASSPLGSLAKNIQYF.

This chain links TRBV9 with TRBJ2-2; D is perhaps TRBD2 (5 bases). CDR1 and CDR2 from the germline V gene are SGDLS and YYNGEE. The CDR3 length is 14 residues. With 0 bases removed from V and 4 bases from J, the gap between germline ends came to 7 bases. CDR3 DNA: TGTGCCAGCAGCGTAGGAGGGCGCACCGGGGAGCTGTTTTTT. As protein: CASSVGGRTGELFF. Drawing the rest from reference TRBV9 and TRBJ2-2, the complete variable domain is DSGVTQTPKHLITATGQRVTLRCSPRSGDLSVYWYQQSLDQGLQFLIQYYNGEERAKGNILERFSAQQFPDLHSELNLSSLELGDSALYFCASSVGGRTGELFFGEGSRLTVL.